This TCR beta chain was sequenced in a study of human T cells and chemical hapten exposure. As for the study in general: On the upper back, patch tests were applied with 0.01% DPC and read at 6 days. Patients, largely female, had alopecia areata, totalis or universalis. Notes on the study in general: Significantly more large CDR3 similarity clusters were formed by expanded TCRs than by controls.

Time point reported: pre-sensitization, week 0. The treatment denotes: therapeutic diphenylcyclopropenone sensitization with weekly scalp DPC. This clonotype was observed a handful of times. Antigen: not known. Individual cDNA molecules in this library carried unique molecular identifiers. A single record per CDR3 protein comes from TCRdb applying MiXCR to the RACE reads. The sample yields 300,000 to 450,000 distinct CDR3 sequences, less than 6.5% seen once. The sample was whole blood, taken in connection with sensitization to the hapten diphenylcyclopropenone (DPC). This TCR was sampled from a woman in her fifties or sixties with alopecia areata. Some clones in this sample may be carry-over from other donors' samples.

DNA for the CDR3: TGTGCCAGCATTGGGACACCCTCTAACTATGGCTACACCTTC. Translation gives CASIGTPSNYGYTF. The genes are TRBV6-5 and TRBJ1-2; D perhaps matches TRBD1 (6 bases). Germline V lookup: CDR1 MNHEY, CDR2 SVGAGI. The CDR3 extends over 14 amino acids. V shed 7 bases and J shed 0 bases, with 12 bases lying between them.